These T cell receptor beta chains were read from a single sample in a study of blood T cell repertoires in COVID-19. Libraries were prepared by immunoSEQ multiplex PCR; TCRdb keeps only in-frame clonotypes and omits some of them. The table lists roughly 150,000 clones, more than 75% of them singletons. The sample was peripheral blood. Receptors originate from a woman aged 45 to 65 with COVID-19, enrolled during active disease. The conserved cysteine and the conserved F or W are not part of the CDR3 here. A D gene is named only where the DNA matches it firmly.

-	TRBV6-1	TRBJ1-1	ASSEARRIPRAF
TRBD2	TRBV7-7	TRBJ2-5	ASSLASGLGETQY
-	TRBV6-5	TRBJ2-1	ASTTGVPYNEQF
TRBD2	TRBV15	TRBJ2-1	ATSSGGSGQDNEQF
-	TRBV18	TRBJ1-5	ASSPGSSNQPQH
TRBD1	TRBV19	TRBJ2-7	ASRDRYTYEQY
-	TRBV6-6	TRBJ1-6	ASTSGGLTNSPLH
TRBD1	TRBV3-1/TRBV3-2	TRBJ2-2	ASTQQGAVGELF
-	TRBV7-9	TRBJ2-1	ASSMTYEEASF
TRBD1	TRBV4-1	TRBJ2-7	ASRGTGTFYEQY
TRBD1	TRBV28	TRBJ1-6	ASSPPQGASYNSPLH
-	TRBV7-2	TRBJ2-2	ASSKQQGTGELF
TRBD1	TRBV11-2	TRBJ1-2	ASSPGTVGYGYT
TRBD2	TRBV5-4	TRBJ2-3	ASSRGGLAGQY
-	TRBV5-5	TRBJ1-6	ASSLVAQSNSPLH
-	TRBV27	TRBJ2-2	ASSLRGDTGELF
TRBD2	TRBV19	TRBJ2-2	ASRVGGMAGELF
-	TRBV10-3	TRBJ1-4	AISDTTGGNEKLF
TRBD1	TRBV6-5	TRBJ2-5	ATHVGTAKETQY
-	TRBV25-1	TRBJ2-7	ASSEFLGEQY
TRBD1	TRBV11-2	TRBJ2-3	ASSLFSRGFTDTQY
-	TRBV27	TRBJ1-2	ASSYQGMGGYT
-	TRBV11-2	TRBJ2-2	ASSLEDSYTGELF
-	TRBV4-1	TRBJ2-2	ASSQSGLPTGELF
TRBD2	TRBV7-2	TRBJ2-1	ASSPVSGGATNEQF
-	TRBV5-4	TRBJ2-3	ASSFVGAGDTQY
-	TRBV7-9	TRBJ2-7	AAGTPSHEQY
-	TRBV19	TRBJ1-6	ASVGQYDNSPLH
TRBD1	TRBV19	TRBJ2-7	ATSLVQGANEQY
-	TRBV10-3	TRBJ2-3	AISERPGLGTDTQY
-	TRBV5-4	TRBJ2-7	ASSFQTEYEQY
TRBD2	TRBV11-1	TRBJ2-5	ASSPRLAGSRETQY
-	TRBV4-1	TRBJ1-1	ASSQNAGTNTF
-	TRBV9	TRBJ1-2	ASSPDSYYGYT
TRBD1	TRBV30	TRBJ1-2	AWSYRGTGGYT
TRBD1	TRBV4-1	TRBJ2-5	ASSQDRVRQGRETQY
-	TRBV30	TRBJ1-2	AWSRGGLGNGYT
-	TRBV30	TRBJ1-5	AWSVEGLQPQH
-	TRBV4-3	TRBJ2-5	ASSQEAGRETQY
TRBD1	TRBV28	TRBJ2-6	ASTNVGTGVSGANVLT